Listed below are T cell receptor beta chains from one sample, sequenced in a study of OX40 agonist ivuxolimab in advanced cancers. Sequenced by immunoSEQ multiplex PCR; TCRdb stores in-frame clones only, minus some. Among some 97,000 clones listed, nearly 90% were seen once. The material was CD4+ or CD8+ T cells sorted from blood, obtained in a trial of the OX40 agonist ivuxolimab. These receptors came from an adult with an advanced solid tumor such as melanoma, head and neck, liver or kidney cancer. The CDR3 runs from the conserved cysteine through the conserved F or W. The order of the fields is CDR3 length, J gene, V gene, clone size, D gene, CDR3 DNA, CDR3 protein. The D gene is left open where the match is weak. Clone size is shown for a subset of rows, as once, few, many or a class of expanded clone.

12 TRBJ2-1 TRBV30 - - TGTGCCTCGGATACGGGACCCCTGAGGCGGTTCTTC CASDTGPLRRFF
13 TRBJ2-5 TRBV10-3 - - TGTGCCATCAGTCGCGGGGTTGGGGAGACCCAGTACTTC CAISRGVGETQYF
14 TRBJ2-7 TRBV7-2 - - TGTGCCAGCAGCTCCCGCAGCGCCTCCTACGAGCAGTACTTC CASSSRSASYEQYF
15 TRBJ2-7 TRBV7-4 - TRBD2 TGTGCCAGCAGCTTGGAACTAGCGGAGCGCTACGAGCAGTACTTC CASSLELAERYEQYF
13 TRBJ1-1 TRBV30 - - TGTGCCTGGAGTGTAAATATCGGGGGCACCCGGTTCTTT CAWSVNIGGTRFF
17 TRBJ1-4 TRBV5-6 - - TGTGCCAGCAGCTTGGGCCCTACAGGGAACACTAATGAAAAACTGTTTTTT CASSLGPTGNTNEKLFF
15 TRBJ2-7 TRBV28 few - TGTGCCAGCAGTGGCAACCTAGGACCCTTTGCGGAGCAGTACTTC CASSGNLGPFAEQYF
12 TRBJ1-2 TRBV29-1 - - TGCAGCGGGTACGGACGTAGAAATGGCTACACCTTC CSGYGRRNGYTF
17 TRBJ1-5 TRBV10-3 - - TGTGCCATCAGTGAATATCTTACAGACCCTAGCAATCAGCCCCAGCATTTT CAISEYLTDPSNQPQHF
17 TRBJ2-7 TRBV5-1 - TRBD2 TGCGCCAGCAGCTTGGGTGGACTAGCGGGATTCCCCTACGAGCAGTACTTC CASSLGGLAGFPYEQYF
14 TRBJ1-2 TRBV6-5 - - TGTGCCAGCAGTTACTCGAAAGGAAACTATGGCTACACCTTC CASSYSKGNYGYTF
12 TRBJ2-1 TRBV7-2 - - TGTGCCAGCAGCCGGGACTTGAATGAGCAGTTCTTC CASSRDLNEQFF
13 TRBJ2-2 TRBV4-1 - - TGCGCCAGCAGAATACAGGGCACCGGGGAGCTGTTTTTT CASRIQGTGELFF
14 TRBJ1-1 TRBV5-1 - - TGCGCCAGCAGCTTGGAGCCCGTGAACACTGAAGCTTTCTTT CASSLEPVNTEAFF
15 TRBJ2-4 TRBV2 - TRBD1 TGTGCCAGCAGTGGGTTACAGGGGGCCAAAAACATTCAGTACTTC CASSGLQGAKNIQYF
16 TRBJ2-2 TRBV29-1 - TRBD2 TGCAGCGTCCTACTAGCGGGAGGGTCTAACACCGGGGAGCTGTTTTTT CSVLLAGGSNTGELFF
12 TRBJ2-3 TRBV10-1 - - TGCGCCAGTTGCCGGTACACAGATACGCAGTATTTT CASCRYTDTQYF
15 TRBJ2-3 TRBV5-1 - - TGCGCCAGCAGCTTCCAGAAATCTAGCACAGATACGCAGTATTTT CASSFQKSSTDTQYF
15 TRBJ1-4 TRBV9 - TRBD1 TGTGCCAGCAGCGTAGGACAGGGCACTAATGAAAAACTGTTTTTT CASSVGQGTNEKLFF
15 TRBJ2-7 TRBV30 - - TGTGCCTGGAGGGAGCCAGGGCACAGCTCCTACGAGCAGTACTTC CAWREPGHSSYEQYF
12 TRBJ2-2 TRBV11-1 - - TGTGCCAGCAGCTACATCGACCACGTGCTGTTTTTT CASSYIDHVLFF
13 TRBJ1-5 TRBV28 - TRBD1 TGTGCCAGCGGGACAGGGGTTATTCAGCCCCAGCATTTT CASGTGVIQPQHF
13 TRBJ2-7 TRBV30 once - TGTGCCTGGAGTGTTGATGACCTCTACGAGCAGTACTTC CAWSVDDLYEQYF
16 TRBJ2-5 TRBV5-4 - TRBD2 TGTGCCAGCAGCTTGGCCCCGGGGGGAGTCGGAGAGACCCAGTACTTC CASSLAPGGVGETQYF